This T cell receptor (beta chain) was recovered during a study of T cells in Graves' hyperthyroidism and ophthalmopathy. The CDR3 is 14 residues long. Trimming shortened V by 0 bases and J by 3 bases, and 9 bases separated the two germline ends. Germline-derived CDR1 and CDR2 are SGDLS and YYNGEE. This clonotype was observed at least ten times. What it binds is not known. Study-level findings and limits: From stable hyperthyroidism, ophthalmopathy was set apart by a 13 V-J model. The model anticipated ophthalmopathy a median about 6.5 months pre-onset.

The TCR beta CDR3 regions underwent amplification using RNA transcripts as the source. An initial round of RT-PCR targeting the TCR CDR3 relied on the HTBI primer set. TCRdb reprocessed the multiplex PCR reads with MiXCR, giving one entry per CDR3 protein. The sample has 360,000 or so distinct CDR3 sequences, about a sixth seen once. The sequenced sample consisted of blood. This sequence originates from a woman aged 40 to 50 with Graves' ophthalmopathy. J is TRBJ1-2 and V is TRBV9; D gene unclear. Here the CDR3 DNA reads TGTGCCAGCAGCGTAGCCAGTCAGGACTATGGCTACACCTTC. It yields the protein CASSVASQDYGYTF.